This entry describes one T cell receptor beta chain. What it binds is unknown. The use of a sample-barcoded 5' primer and a J-beta primer mix characterized a second PCR of 7 to 11 cycles. TCRdb re-called the 5' RACE reads through MiXCR, storing one row per CDR3 protein. The sample has around 1,500,000 distinct CDR3 sequences; 42% are singletons. These data are taken from a study of blood T cells in healthy people across ages. The germline gives CDR1 MNHNS, CDR2 SASEGT. Trimming removed 5 bases from V and 10 bases from J; junction bases left unmatched: 16. There are 16 residues in the CDR3. Notes on the study in general: Versus aged donors, long-lived donors had higher diversity and more naive CD4+ cells. The unsorted PBMCs prevented any conclusive comparison of naive versus antigen-experienced cells.

Sequenced sample: blood. The receptor was isolated from a young woman in good health. This chain joins TRBV6-1 and TRBJ2-1, with TRBD2 identical over 8 bases. DNA of the CDR3: TGTGCCAGCAGTAACACTACCGGGACTAGAGCCAACGAGCAGTTCTTC. Translated: CASSNTTGTRANEQFF.